A single sample gave rise to the 15 T cell receptor beta chains below, sequenced in a study of OX40 agonist ivuxolimab in advanced cancers. Libraries were built with the immunoSEQ multiplex PCR assay. TCRdb re-hosts the immuneACCESS table, in-frame sequences only. Its copies lack some clones; in the studies checked, an unresolved V gene accounts for under half of them, and the cause for the rest is not known. The sample table shows around 43,000 clones, and 75% to 90% are seen once. The ten top clones hold 9.5% to 13% of the sample. Specimen: CD4+ or CD8+ T cells sorted from blood, collected in a trial of the OX40 agonist ivuxolimab. These receptors originate from an adult with an advanced solid tumor such as melanoma, head and neck, liver or kidney cancer.

The chain links TRBV7-9 to TRBJ1-2; the D is unclear. This CDR3 has 15 residues. V was shortened by 5 bases and J by 1 base, with 14 bases between the two germline ends. Germline V lookup: CDR1 SEHNR, CDR2 FQNEAQ (reference sequence). CDR3 bases: TGTGCCAGCAGCCACGGGGAGGCCCTTAACTATGGCTACACCTTC. It specifies CASSHGEALNYGYTF.

The gene calls are TRBV6-5 and TRBJ2-1; weak D call: TRBD1 (5 bases). The CDR3 is made up of 11 amino acids. V lost 10 bases to trimming and J lost 7 bases, with 11 bases between them. Germline V gives CDR1 MNHEY, CDR2 SVGAGI. The CDR3 here is CATGMGNEQFF. The CDR3 DNA follows: TGTGCCACAGGGATGGGGAATGAGCAGTTCTTC.

The gene calls are TRBV19 and TRBJ2-5; D gene unclear. CDR1 and CDR2 (germline): LNHDA, SQIVND (reference sequence). The CDR3 has 14 amino acids. V lost 6 bases, J lost 2 bases, and 13 bases lay in between. CDR3 amino acids: CASSTLKVQETQYF. The CDR3, as DNA: TGTGCCAGTAGCACCCTGAAAGTGCAAGAGACCCAGTACTTC.

The rearrangement links TRBV4-3 to TRBJ2-4; D is ambiguous. This CDR3 spans 14 amino acids. CDR1 LGHNA and CDR2 YSLEER come from the germline V gene. Between the trimmed V and J ends, which lost 0 bases and 8 bases, there was a span of 11 bases. CDR3 loop: CASSQDPGTDIQYF. CDR3 nucleotides: TGCGCCAGCAGCCAAGATCCGGGCACGGACATTCAGTACTTC.

The V and J genes are TRBV5-1 and TRBJ2-7; 13 bases fit TRBD2. V lost 3 bases, J lost 0 bases, and 9 bases stayed unmatched. CDR3 length equals 18 residues. Germline V gene data show CDR1 as SGHRS and CDR2 as YFSETQ. The CDR3 loop reads CASSYITGLAGSSYEQYF. The DNA for the CDR3 is TGCGCCAGCAGCTACATTACGGGACTAGCGGGGTCCTCCTACGAGCAGTACTTC.

CDR3 DNA: TGCGCCAGCAGCCGTGGCCCGGGACTAGTCGGTATCGGGGAGCTGTTTTTT. It codes for CASSRGPGLVGIGELFF. This chain uses TRBV4-1 with TRBJ2-2, with 8 bases aligning to TRBD2. V was pared by 4 bases and J by 7 bases, with 14 bases of the junction left unmatched. The CDR3 covers 17 residues. CDR1 MGHRA and CDR2 YSYEKL come from the germline V gene.

The CDR3 reads CASSLAHRVEQYF. CDR3 nucleotide sequence: TGTGCCAGCAGCTTAGCGCACAGAGTAGAGCAGTACTTC. J is TRBJ2-7 and V is TRBV7-2; unclear D gene. V lost 0 bases to trimming and J lost 7 bases, with 10 bases between them. Germline lookup yields CDR1 SGHTA and CDR2 FQGNSA. The CDR3 is made up of 13 amino acids.

This sequence joins TRBV6-5 and TRBJ1-5; D is unclear. Germline-derived CDR1 and CDR2 are MNHEY and SVGAGI. The CDR3 contains 13 residues. V was cut by 7 bases and J by 5 bases, with 12 bases left in between. The chain's CDR3 is CASTKRDDQPQHF. The CDR3 DNA reads TGTGCCAGCACGAAGAGGGATGATCAGCCCCAGCATTTT.

The chain employs TRBV20-1 and TRBJ1-2; D gene uncertain. CDR3 length: 11 residues. The germline gives CDR1 DFQATT, CDR2 SNEGSKA (reference sequence). This CDR3 reads CISRVEYGYTF. The CDR3 nucleotides read TGCATTAGCCGGGTAGAGTATGGCTACACCTTC.

This sequence joins TRBV9 and TRBJ2-2; 7 bases are shared with TRBD1. The CDR3 spans 18 residues. The germline V gene encodes CDR1 SGDLS and CDR2 YYNGEE. V lost 2 bases, J lost 0 bases, and 10 bases stayed unmatched. CDR3 residues: CASSVPRSGTANTGELFF. CDR3 sequence (DNA): TGTGCCAGCAGCGTCCCCAGATCCGGGACAGCGAACACCGGGGAGCTGTTTTTT.

The chain joins TRBV4-1 to TRBJ2-7; D uncertain. With 2 bases removed from V and 4 bases from J, the gap between germline ends came to 9 bases. The CDR3 runs 13 residues. The germline V gene has CDR1 MGHRA and CDR2 YSYEKL. CDR3 sequence reads: CASSQRTDYEQYF. The DNA for the CDR3 is TGCGCCAGCAGCCAACGGACGGATTACGAGCAGTACTTC.

The chain links TRBV9 to TRBJ2-3; weak D call: TRBD2 (6 bases). The V end lost 0 bases, the J end lost 1 base, and 24 bases lay between the germline ends. This CDR3 is built from 20 residues. Germline V CDR1 and CDR2: SGDLS, YYNGEE. CDR3 amino acids: CASSVVGLSGEFDGTDTQYF. Written as DNA, the CDR3 is TGTGCCAGCAGCGTAGTGGGACTTTCGGGGGAATTCGACGGCACAGATACGCAGTATTTT.

This sequence joins TRBV27 and TRBJ2-1; D gene uncertain. This CDR3 is built from 14 residues. Germline CDR1 and CDR2: MNHEY and SMNVEV (reference sequence). Trimming left V 3 bases short and J 7 bases short, with 13 bases between. CDR3 sequence reads: CASSFGRFGNEQFF. CDR3 DNA: TGTGCCAGCAGTTTTGGCAGGTTCGGGAATGAGCAGTTCTTC.

This clone is classed as medium-sized. The chain carries TRBV7-9 and TRBJ1-4; 7 nucleotides agree with TRBD1. CDR3 length: 14 residues. The trim removed 5 bases at V and 4 bases at J, leaving 4 bases unmatched. Germline V lookup: CDR1 SEHNR, CDR2 FQNEAQ (reference sequence). CDR3 residues: CASSGRDSNEKLFF. For the CDR3, the DNA is TGTGCCAGCAGCGGACGGGACAGTAATGAAAAACTGTTTTTT. Looking up the rest from reference TRBV7-9 and TRBJ1-4 gives the full variable domain: DTGVSQNPRHKITKRGQNVTFRCDPISEHNRLYWYRQTLGQGPEFLTYFQNEAQLEKSRLLSDRFSAERPKGSFSTLEIQRTEQGDSAMYLCASSGRDSNEKLFFGSGTQLSVL.

The chain combines TRBV4-1 with TRBJ2-3, with 9 bases fitting TRBD1. Germline CDR1 and CDR2: MGHRA and YSYEKL. The CDR3 extends over 15 amino acids. The trim removed 1 base at V and 3 bases at J, leaving 2 bases unmatched. The CDR3 sequence is CASSQGDRVTDTQYF. The DNA for the CDR3 is TGCGCCAGCAGCCAAGGGGACAGGGTGACAGATACGCAGTATTTT.